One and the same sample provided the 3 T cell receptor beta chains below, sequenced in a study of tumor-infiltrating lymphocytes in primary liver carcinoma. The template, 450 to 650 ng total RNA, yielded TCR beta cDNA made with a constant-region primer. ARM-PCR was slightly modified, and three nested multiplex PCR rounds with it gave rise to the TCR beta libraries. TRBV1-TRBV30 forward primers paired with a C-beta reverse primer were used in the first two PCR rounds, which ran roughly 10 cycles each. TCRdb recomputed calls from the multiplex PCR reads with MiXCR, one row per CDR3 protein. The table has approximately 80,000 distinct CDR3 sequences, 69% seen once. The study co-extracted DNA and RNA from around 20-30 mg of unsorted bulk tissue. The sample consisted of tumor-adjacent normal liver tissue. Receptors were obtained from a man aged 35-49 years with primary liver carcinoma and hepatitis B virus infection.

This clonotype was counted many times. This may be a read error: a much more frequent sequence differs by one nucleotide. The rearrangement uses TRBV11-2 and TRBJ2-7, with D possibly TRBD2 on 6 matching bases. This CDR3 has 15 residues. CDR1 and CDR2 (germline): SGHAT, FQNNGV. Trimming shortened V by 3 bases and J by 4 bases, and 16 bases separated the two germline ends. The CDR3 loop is CASSLVGSGTYEQYF. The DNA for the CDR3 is TGTGCCAGCAGCTTGGTCGGGTCGGGGACTTACGAGCAGTACTTC.

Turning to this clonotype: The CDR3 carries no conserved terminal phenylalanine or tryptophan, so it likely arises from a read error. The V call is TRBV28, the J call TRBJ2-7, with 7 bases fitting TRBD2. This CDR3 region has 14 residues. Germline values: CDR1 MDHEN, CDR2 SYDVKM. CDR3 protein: CPSSPLARDYEQYI. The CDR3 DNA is TGTCCCAGCAGTCCACTAGCGAGAGACTACGAGCAGTACATC.

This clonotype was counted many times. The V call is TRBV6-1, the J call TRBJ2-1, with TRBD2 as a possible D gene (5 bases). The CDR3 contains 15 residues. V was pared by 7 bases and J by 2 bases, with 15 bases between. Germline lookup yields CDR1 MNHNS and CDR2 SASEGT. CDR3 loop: CASTLERHTYNEQFF. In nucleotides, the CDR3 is TGTGCCAGCACCCTGGAGCGGCACACCTACAATGAGCAGTTCTTC.